This T cell receptor beta chain derives from a study of blood T cells in healthy people across ages (dated by TCRdb to between 2015 and 2016). In terms of the full investigation: In model experiments, template switching captured about one uniquely barcoded TCR beta cDNA molecule for every two T cells. Using deep sequencing normalized with unique cDNA molecular identifiers, the study measured how TCR beta repertoire diversity changes with age. The donors were split into four age groups: young (average approximately 16 years), middle-aged (over 35), aged (approximately 60) and long-lived (under 90). To avoid experimental bias, donors of different ages were randomly spread across the sequencing lanes. For two donors (one aged 18 to 29 and one aged 80 or older), the study analyzed two additional independent replicas of 1 million unique cDNA reads from the same blood draw. Beyond this particular receptor, the publication reports: Conclusive comparison of naive and antigen-experienced compartments was prevented by the profiling of bulk unsorted PBMCs. A strong correlation was found between observed TCR beta diversity and the percentage of naive T cells measured by flow cytometry. Donor CMV infection status was unknown, potentially confounding age-related changes in expanded clonotypes. Estimates of total diversity based on one million sequenced T cells were considered lower bounds and underestimates. Compared with the aged group, the long-lived group had more naive CD4+ T cells, fewer expanded clones and increased TCR diversity, a pattern suggesting age selection. Observed TCR beta diversity per million T cells fell roughly linearly with age, and a significant reduction was already apparent by age around 40.

Library generation was performed with 5' RACE. Sequencing took place on an Illumina HiSeq 2500. The second PCR ran for about 6 to 11 cycles and used a J-beta primer mix along with a sample-barcoded 5' primer. Each TCR beta cDNA molecule received a unique molecular identifier from a template-switch 5' adaptor carrying 12 random nucleotides. Each sample yielded at least 3 million CDR3-containing paired-end reads. The Mint cDNA synthesis kit, primed by a TRBC-specific oligonucleotide, was used to synthesize first-strand cDNA from all RNA. After uracil-DNA glycosylase treatment, a first 18-cycle PCR used universal primers M1SS and BC2_uni_R on all cDNA. Turning to the authors' computational methods: For normalization, 1 million high-quality reads, each with a distinct molecular identifier, were randomly selected from each sample. Instead of being binned into consensus sequences, reads that shared molecular identifiers were thrown out. MiTCR, set to a Q25 quality threshold and the strictest error-elimination algorithm, was used for CDR3 identification, clonotype clustering and error correction. A nonparametric unseen species model using Euler transformation provided a lower-bound estimate of total TCR beta diversity. In-frame beta chains were kept once TCRdb had trimmed the public reads at Q25 with fastp and called clones with MiXCR. Rows matching on CDR3 protein sequence are summarized as one entry with the most common DNA and genes. TCRdb, rather than the study authors, made the V and J calls. The sample includes 1.5 million or so distinct CDR3 sequences, with about 43% observed a single time. The ten largest clones capture roughly 8.2% of the sample.

Reading from cysteine to phenylalanine, the CDR3 counts 14 amino acids. The entry retains the CDR3 DNA only, 42 bases that are in frame from base 1. Taken from the germline V gene (reference sequence), the CDR1 and CDR2 loops are LNHNV and YYDKDF. V lost 4 bases and J lost 8 bases, and the count of bases not matched to a germline gene is 6. As concerns this clonotype: The specificity of this receptor is unknown. No base quality information exists; no much larger clone differs at one position.

The 40 or so donors, aged about 6 to 90 years, were systemically healthy Caucasian individuals from Russia. Each donor gave ten milliliters of peripheral blood, drawn into EDTA-treated Vacutainer tubes. PBMCs were isolated by Ficoll-Paque density-gradient centrifugation, with at least 6 million obtained per sample. Total RNA, at least 5.5 micrograms per sample, was extracted from PBMCs with Trizol reagent. Naive CD45RAhigh/CD27high T cell percentages were measured by flow cytometry on a PBMC aliquot from every donor. The material sequenced was blood. The sequence was collected from a young woman in good health. The chain couples TRBV15 to TRBJ1-2, with 11 bases matching TRBD1. CDR3 protein: CATSTGTGGRGYTF. The DNA sequence follows: TGTGCCACCAGCACCGGGACAGGGGGTAGGGGCTACACCTTC.